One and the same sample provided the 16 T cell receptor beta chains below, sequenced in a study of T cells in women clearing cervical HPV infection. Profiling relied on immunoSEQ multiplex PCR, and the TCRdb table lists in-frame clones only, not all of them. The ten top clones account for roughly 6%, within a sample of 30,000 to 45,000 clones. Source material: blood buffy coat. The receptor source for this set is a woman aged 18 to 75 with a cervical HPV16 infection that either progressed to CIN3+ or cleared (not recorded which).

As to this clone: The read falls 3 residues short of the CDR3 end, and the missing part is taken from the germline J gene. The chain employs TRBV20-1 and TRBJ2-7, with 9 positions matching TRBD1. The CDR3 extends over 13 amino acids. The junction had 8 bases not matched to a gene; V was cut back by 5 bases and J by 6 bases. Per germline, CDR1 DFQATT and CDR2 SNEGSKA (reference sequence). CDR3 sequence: CSASRDRVGEQYF. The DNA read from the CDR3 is TGCAGTGCTTCCCGGGACAGGGTGGGCGAG.

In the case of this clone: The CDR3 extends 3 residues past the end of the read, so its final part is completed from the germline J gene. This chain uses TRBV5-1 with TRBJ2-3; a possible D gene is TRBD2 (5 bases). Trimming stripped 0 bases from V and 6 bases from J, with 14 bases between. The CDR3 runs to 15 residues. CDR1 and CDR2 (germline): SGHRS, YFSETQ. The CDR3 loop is CASSLATPGVDTQYF. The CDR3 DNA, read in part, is TGCGCCAGCAGCTTGGCCACCCCCGGGGTGGATACG.

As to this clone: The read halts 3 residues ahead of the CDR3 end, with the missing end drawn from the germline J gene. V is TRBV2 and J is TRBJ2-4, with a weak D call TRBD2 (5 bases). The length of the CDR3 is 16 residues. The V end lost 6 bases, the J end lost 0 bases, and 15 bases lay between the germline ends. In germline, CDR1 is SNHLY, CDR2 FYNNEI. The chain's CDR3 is CASSPRGPLAKNIQYF. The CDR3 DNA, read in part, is TGTGCCAGCAGCCCCCGGGGTCCGCTAGCCAAAAACATT.

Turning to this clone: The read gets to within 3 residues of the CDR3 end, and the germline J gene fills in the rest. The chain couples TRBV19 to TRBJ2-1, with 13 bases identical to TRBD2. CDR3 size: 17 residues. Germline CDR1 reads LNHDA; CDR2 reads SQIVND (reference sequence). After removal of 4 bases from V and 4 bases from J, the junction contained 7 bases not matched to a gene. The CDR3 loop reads CASSTLAGGDLYNEQFF. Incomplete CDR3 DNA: TGTGCCAGTAGTACACTAGCGGGGGGGGATCTATACAATGAG.

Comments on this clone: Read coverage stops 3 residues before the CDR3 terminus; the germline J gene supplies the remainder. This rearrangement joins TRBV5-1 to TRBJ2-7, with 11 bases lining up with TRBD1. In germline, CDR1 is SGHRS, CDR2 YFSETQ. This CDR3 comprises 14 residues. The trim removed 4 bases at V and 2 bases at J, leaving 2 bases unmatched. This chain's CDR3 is CASSRGQGAYEQYF. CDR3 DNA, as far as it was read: TGCGCCAGCAGCCGGGGACAGGGGGCCTACGAG.

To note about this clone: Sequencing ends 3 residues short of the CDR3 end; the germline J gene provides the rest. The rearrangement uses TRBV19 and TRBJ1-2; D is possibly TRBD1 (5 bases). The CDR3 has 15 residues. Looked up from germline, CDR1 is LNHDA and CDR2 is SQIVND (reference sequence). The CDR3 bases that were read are TGTGCCAGTAGGACCGCCCATGACAGTCCCTACGAC. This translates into CASRTAHDSPYD. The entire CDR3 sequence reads CASRTAHDSPYDYTF.

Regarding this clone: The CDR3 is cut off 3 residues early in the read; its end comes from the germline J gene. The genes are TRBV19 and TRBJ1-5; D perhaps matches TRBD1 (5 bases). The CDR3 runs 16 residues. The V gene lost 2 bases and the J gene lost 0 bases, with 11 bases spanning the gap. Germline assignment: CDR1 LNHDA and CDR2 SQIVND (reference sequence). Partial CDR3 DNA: TGTGCCAGTAGTATATGGGGCAGATCTAGCAATCAGCCC. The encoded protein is CASSIWGRSSNQP. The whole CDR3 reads CASSIWGRSSNQPQHF. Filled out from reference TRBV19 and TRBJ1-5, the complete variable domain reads DGGITQSPKYLFRKEGQNVTLSCEQNLNHDAMYWYRQDPGQGLRLIYYSQIVNDFQKGDIAEGYSVSREKKESFPLTVTSAQKNPTAFYLCASSIWGRSSNQPQHFGDGTRLSIL.

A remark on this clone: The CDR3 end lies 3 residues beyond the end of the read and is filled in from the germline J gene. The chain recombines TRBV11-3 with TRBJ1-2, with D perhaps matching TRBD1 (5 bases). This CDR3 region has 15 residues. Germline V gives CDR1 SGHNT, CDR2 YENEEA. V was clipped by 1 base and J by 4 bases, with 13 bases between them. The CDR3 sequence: CASSLAREEFYGYTF. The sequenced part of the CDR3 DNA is TGTGCCAGCAGCTTAGCCAGGGAGGAGTTCTATGGC.

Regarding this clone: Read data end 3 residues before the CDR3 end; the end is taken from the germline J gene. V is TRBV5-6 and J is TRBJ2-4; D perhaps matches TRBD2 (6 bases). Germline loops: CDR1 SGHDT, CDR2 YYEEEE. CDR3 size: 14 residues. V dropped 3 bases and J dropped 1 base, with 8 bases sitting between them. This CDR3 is CASSSGRAKNIQYF. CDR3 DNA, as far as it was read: TGTGCCAGCAGCTCAGGGAGGGCCAAAAACATT.

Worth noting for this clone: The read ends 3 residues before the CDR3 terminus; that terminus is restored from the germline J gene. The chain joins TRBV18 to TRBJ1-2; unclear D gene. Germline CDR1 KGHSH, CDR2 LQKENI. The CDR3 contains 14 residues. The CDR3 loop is CASSPPALPYDYTF. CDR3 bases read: TGTGCCAGCTCACCACCAGCATTACCCTACGAC. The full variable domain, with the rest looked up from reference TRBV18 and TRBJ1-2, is NAGVMQNPRHLVRRRGQEARLRCSPMKGHSHVYWYRQLPEEGLKFMVYLQKENIIDESGMPKERFSAEFPKEGPSILRIQQVVRGDSAAYFCASSPPALPYDYTFGSGTRLTVV.

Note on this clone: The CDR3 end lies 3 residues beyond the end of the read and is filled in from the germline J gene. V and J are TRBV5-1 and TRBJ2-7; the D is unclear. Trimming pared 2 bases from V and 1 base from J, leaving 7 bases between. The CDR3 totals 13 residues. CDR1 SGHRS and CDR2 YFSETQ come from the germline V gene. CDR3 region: CASSFDNSYEQYF. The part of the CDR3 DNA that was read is TGCGCCAGCAGCTTTGACAATTCCTACGAG.

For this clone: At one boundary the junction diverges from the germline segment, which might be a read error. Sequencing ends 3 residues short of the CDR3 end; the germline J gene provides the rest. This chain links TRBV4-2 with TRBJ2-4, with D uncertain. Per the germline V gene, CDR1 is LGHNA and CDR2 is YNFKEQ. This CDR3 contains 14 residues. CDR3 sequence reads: CASSPNTVGNIQYF. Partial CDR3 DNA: TGCGCCAGCAGCCCGAATACAGTCGGAAACATT.

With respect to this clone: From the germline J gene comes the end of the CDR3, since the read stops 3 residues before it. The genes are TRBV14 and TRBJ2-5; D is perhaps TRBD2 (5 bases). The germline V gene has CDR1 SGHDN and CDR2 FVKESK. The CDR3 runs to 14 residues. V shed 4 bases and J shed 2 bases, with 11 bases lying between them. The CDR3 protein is CASSRLDSQETQYF. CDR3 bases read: TGTGCCAGCAGCCGACTGGACTCTCAAGAGACC.

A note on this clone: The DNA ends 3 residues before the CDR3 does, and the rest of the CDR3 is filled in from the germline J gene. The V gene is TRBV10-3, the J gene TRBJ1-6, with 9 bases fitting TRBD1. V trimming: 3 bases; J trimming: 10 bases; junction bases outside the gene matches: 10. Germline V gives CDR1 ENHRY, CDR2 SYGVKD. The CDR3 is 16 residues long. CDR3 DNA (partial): TGTGCCATCAGTGAAGAACAGGGGGCGCGGGGATCACCC. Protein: CAISEEQGARGSP. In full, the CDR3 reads CAISEEQGARGSPLHF.

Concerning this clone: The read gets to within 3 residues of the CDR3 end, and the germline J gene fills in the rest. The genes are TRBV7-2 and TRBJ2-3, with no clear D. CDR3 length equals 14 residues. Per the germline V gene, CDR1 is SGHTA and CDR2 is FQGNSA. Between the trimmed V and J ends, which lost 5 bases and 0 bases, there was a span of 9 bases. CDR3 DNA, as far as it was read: TGTGCCAGCAGCGTAACTACTAGCACAGATACG. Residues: CASSVTTSTDT. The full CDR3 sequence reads CASSVTTSTDTQYF.

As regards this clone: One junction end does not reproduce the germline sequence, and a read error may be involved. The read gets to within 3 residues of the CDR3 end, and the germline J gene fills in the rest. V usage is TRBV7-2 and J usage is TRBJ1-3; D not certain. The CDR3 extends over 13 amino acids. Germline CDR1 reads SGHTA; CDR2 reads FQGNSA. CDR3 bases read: TGTGCCAGCAGCCCGACCCGCGGAAACACT. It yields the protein CASSPTRGNT. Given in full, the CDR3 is CASSPTRGNTIYF.